Here is one T cell receptor (beta chain) with its context. Per the study methods: It was from reference gene primer amplification that nucleated cell counts were estimated. The data were produced by immunoSEQ multiplex PCR, yet TCRdb's version contains in-frame clones alone and is incomplete. The DNA gave D and trimming, while V, J and clone size come from that table. The sample consists of approximately 210,000 clones, more than 75% of them appearing once. The source of the sample is a study of blood T cell repertoires in COVID-19. Study overall: T cells, B-cell-depleted T cells, or PBMCs supplied cDNA or gDNA.

Material for sequencing was peripheral blood. This clonotype was sampled from a man between 35 and 55 years old with active or convalescent COVID-19.

The CDR3 sequence: CASSSTQGGGNTIYF. CDR3 coding DNA: TGCGCCAGCAGTTCGACGCAGGGGGGTGGAAACACCATATATTTT. The J gene is TRBJ1-3, the V gene TRBV5-1; 7 bases line up with TRBD1. The V gene end was trimmed by 5 bases and the J gene end by 3 bases; junction bases not matched to a gene: 8. The CDR3 sequence is 15 residues long. Germline values: CDR1 SGHRS, CDR2 YFSETQ.